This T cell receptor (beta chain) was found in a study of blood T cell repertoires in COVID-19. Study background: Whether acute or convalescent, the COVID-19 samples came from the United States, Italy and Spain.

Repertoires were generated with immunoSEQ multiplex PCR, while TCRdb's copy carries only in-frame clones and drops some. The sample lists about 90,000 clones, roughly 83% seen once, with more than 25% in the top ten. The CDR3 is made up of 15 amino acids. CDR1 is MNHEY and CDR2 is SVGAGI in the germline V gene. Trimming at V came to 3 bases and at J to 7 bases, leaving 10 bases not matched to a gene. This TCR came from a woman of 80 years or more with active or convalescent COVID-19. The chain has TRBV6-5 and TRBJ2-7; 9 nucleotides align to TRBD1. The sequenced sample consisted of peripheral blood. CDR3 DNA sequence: TGTGCCAGCAGTTATTCCGGGACAGGGTTTTGGGAGCAGTACTTC. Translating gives CASSYSGTGFWEQYF.